This record covers a single T cell receptor (beta chain). Its antigen is currently not known. No qualities accompany the bases; no much larger clone lies one base away. These data originate in a study of CD8+CD57+ T cells in acquired aplastic anemia (dated by TCRdb to between 2017 and 2018). For the wider study: DNA extracted from sorted CD4+ and CD8+ cells had a mean of around 3 ug, with a range of roughly 0.17 to 30 ug. Mean read counts for healthy donor samples were roughly 10 million for CD4+ cells and roughly 12 million for CD8+ cells. Overall results and qualifications from the work: Roughly 29 CD8+ CDR3 sequences were found in both patients and controls but appeared to be highly expressed in patients and within the immunodominant clones of the patients. Between patients and healthy controls, no significant difference in CD8+ Simpson's diversity was found (P=0.060).

Trimming accounts for 8 bases at V and 7 bases at J, while the number of junction bases matched to no gene is 7. CDR1 SQVTM and CDR2 ANQGSEA were looked up in the germline V gene. Taken from cysteine to phenylalanine, the CDR3 has 14 residues. Only the CDR3 DNA is retained, 42 bases long and in frame from the first base. Profiling of TCR beta VDJ combinations and CDR3 sequences used genomic DNA as the template. An Illumina HiSeq 2000 was used for TCR repertoire sequencing. Under the source paper's analysis protocol: TRBV/TRBJ rearrangement plots, CDR3 size and DJ length profiles, and Simpson's diversity index were used to evaluate the repertoires. The most abundant DNA sequence in the deep sequencing data was taken as the immunodominant clone. CDR3 amino acid sequences were checked for sharing between subjects and were compared against published repertoires and the VDJdb database. The raw public data were reprocessed by TCRdb itself: fastp quality trimming at Q25, MiXCR clonotype calling, in-frame beta chains only. Every entry covers one CDR3 protein and lists the most common genes and DNA from its rows. For this entry, the V and J calls and clone size follow TCRdb and not the study's own pipeline. This sample comprises approximately 70,000 distinct CDR3 sequences, roughly 58% of them detected only once. The ten most abundant clones make up around 2.3% of the sample.

The study deep-sequenced TCR repertoires of sorted CD4+ and CD8+ blood T cells from severe aplastic anemia patients and healthy subjects. Ficoll-Paque density gradient centrifugation was used to isolate peripheral blood mononuclear cells. Before DNA extraction, CD4+ and CD8+ T cells were sorted by FACS or by magnetic beads. This chain is built from TRBV29-1 and TRBJ2-1, with TRBD2 matching 14 junction bases. Sequencing was performed on sorted CD4+, CD8+, or CD8+CD57+ T cells (not recorded which) from PBMCs. The clonotype originates from a human donor in good health, serving as a control. CDR3 sequence: CSLVRTSGRNEQFF. The sequenced DNA: TGCAGCTTGGTGAGGACTAGCGGGAGGAATGAGCAGTTCTTC.